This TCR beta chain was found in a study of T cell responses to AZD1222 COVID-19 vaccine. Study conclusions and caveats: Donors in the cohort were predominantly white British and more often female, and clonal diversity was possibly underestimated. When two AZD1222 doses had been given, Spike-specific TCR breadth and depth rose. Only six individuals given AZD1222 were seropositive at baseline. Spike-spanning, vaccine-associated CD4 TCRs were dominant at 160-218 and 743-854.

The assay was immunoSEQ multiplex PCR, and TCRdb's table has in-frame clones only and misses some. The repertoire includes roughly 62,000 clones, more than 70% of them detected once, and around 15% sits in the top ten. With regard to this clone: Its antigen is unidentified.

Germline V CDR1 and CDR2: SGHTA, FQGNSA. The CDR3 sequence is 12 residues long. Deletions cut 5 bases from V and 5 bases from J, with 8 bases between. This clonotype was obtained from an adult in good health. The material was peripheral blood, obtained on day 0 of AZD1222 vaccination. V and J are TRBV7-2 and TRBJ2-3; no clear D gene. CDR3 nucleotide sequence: TGTGCCAGCAGCCAAGTTGGAGATACGCAGTATTTT. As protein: CASSQVGDTQYF.